A single sample gave rise to the 15 T cell receptor beta chains below, sequenced in a study of beta chain features in type 1 diabetes. Their target antigens are unknown. The authors reverse transcribed all of the isolated RNA, so sequencing captured expressed TCRB transcripts. The assay was immunoSEQ multiplex PCR, and TCRdb's table has in-frame clones only and misses some. The sample lists around 650,000 clones; approximately 13% were seen once. Study-wide findings and caveats: Moderate yet significant TCRB CDR3 shortening was seen in Type 1 diabetes patients in all four CD4+ subsets.

Sequenced material: naive CD4+ T cells from blood. These TCRs come from a man younger than 45 with type 1 diabetes.

The table lists this clone with a few counts. CDR3 loop: CAWSPLVNQPQHF. As DNA, the CDR3 is TGTGCCTGGAGTCCGTTAGTTAATCAGCCCCAGCATTTT. The chain recombines TRBV30 with TRBJ1-5, with D unresolved. This CDR3 has 13 amino acids. Germline V gives CDR1 GTSNPN, CDR2 SVGIG (reference sequence). V dropped 2 bases and J dropped 4 bases, with 9 bases sitting between them.

This clone turned up a few times. The chain links TRBV13 to TRBJ2-7; a possible D gene is TRBD1 (6 bases). Trimming removed 3 bases from V and 2 bases from J, with 14 bases in between. CDR3 length: 15 amino acids. The germline gives CDR1 PRHDT, CDR2 FYEKMQ (reference sequence). The CDR3: CASSLGGGQTYEQYF. CDR3 nucleotide sequence: TGTGCCAGCAGCTTGGGTGGCGGACAGACCTACGAGCAGTACTTC.

Only a few counts were recorded for this clone. This chain links TRBV9 with TRBJ2-7; a possible D gene is TRBD2 (7 bases). V was shortened by 3 bases and J by 7 bases, with 17 bases between the two germline ends. In germline, CDR1 is SGDLS, CDR2 YYNGEE. CDR3 size: 14 residues. This CDR3 reads CASSAGQGREEQYF. As DNA, the CDR3 is TGTGCCAGCAGCGCAGGGCAGGGGCGGGAGGAGCAGTACTTC.

The V call is TRBV7-2, the J call TRBJ1-5; D unresolved. The CDR3 is 15 amino acids. Germline V gives CDR1 SGHTA, CDR2 FQGNSA. Between the trimmed V and J ends, which lost 1 base and 4 bases, there was a span of 11 bases. In nucleotides, the CDR3 is TGTGCCAGCAGCTTAGGGGCAGTGGGGAATCAGCCCCAGCATTTT. It codes for CASSLGAVGNQPQHF.

This clone was picked up a small number of times. The chain is built from TRBV7-9 and TRBJ1-2; 7 bases match TRBD1. CDR1 is SEHNR and CDR2 is FQNEAQ in the germline V gene (reference sequence). Trimming took 9 bases from V and 6 from J; bases not matched to a gene: 10. The CDR3 totals 13 residues. CDR3 protein: CASAPGTANGYTF. CDR3 DNA sequence: TGTGCCAGTGCCCCGGGGACAGCTAATGGCTACACCTTC. Based on the CDR3 plus reference TRBV7-9 and TRBJ1-2, the full variable domain is DTGVSQNPRHKITKRGQNVTFRCDPISEHNRLYWYRQTLGQGPEFLTYFQNEAQLEKSRLLSDRFSAERPKGSFSTLEIQRTEQGDSAMYLCASAPGTANGYTFGSGTRLTVV.

This clone has just a few counts. The chain uses TRBV5-1 and TRBJ2-7; no reliable D call. The CDR3 length is 11 residues. Germline CDR1 reads SGHRS; CDR2 reads YFSETQ. The V end lost 4 bases, the J end lost 6 bases, and 8 bases lay between the germline ends. CDR3 in DNA: TGCGCCAGCAGCCAGGTGGGCGAGCAGTACTTC. Amino acid sequence: CASSQVGEQYF.

The V gene is TRBV2, the J gene TRBJ2-1, with a tentative D call TRBD2 (6 bases). V lost 5 bases, J lost 7 bases, and 12 bases lay in between. This CDR3 comprises 13 residues. Germline values: CDR1 SNHLY, CDR2 FYNNEI. Here the CDR3 DNA reads TGTGCCAGCAGTTTCGGGACTTCTAATGAGCAGTTCTTC. Amino acids: CASSFGTSNEQFF.

This clone turned up a few times. The genes are TRBV19 and TRBJ2-3, with D unresolved. V was cut by 10 bases and J by 0 bases, with 14 bases left in between. This CDR3 has 14 residues. Germline V gives CDR1 LNHDA, CDR2 SQIVND (reference sequence). Here the CDR3 reads CATSPSQSTDTQYF. In nucleotides, the CDR3 is TGTGCCACCTCCCCCAGCCAAAGCACAGATACGCAGTATTTT.

The V gene is TRBV7-2, the J gene TRBJ2-5; a possible D gene is TRBD1 (6 bases). The V gene lost 4 bases and the J gene lost 4 bases, with 13 bases spanning the gap. This CDR3 is 14 amino acids long. The V gene's germline CDR1 is SGHTA and CDR2 FQGNSA. Written as DNA, the CDR3 is TGTGCCAGCAGCTCGGACAGTACTAGAGAGACCCAGTACTTC. Its translation is CASSSDSTRETQYF. The full variable domain, its missing parts supplied by reference TRBV7-2 and TRBJ2-5, is GAGVSQSPSNKVTEKGKDVELRCDPISGHTALYWYRQSLGQGLEFLIYFQGNSAPDKSGLPSDRFSAERTGGSVSTLTIQRTQQEDSAVYLCASSSDSTRETQYFGPGTRLLVL.

This clone was picked up a small number of times. The genes are TRBV25-1 and TRBJ1-2; D perhaps matches TRBD1 (5 bases). The V and J ends lost 6 bases and 8 bases respectively, with 13 bases between them. The germline V gene encodes CDR1 MGHDK and CDR2 SYGVNS. CDR3 size: 12 residues. CDR3: CASSPTGEGYTF. The CDR3 coding sequence is TGTGCCAGCAGCCCCACGGGGGAAGGCTACACCTTC.

The chain is built from TRBV5-4 and TRBJ1-3; D not resolved. This CDR3 is built from 16 residues. With 2 bases removed from V and 0 bases from J, the gap between germline ends came to 12 bases. Per germline, CDR1 SGHNT and CDR2 YYREEE (reference sequence). The CDR3 DNA reads TGTGCCAGCAGCTTCGGGAGCCAGAGCTCTGGAAACACCATATATTTT. Its translation: CASSFGSQSSGNTIYF.

The rearrangement links TRBV15 to TRBJ1-5; D may be TRBD1 (5 bases). The CDR3 length is 16 residues. The V and J ends lost 1 base and 4 bases respectively, with 14 bases between them. Germline V lookup: CDR1 LNHNV, CDR2 YYDKDF (reference sequence). The CDR3 DNA follows: TGTGCCACCAGCAGAGGTTGGGGGGACGGGAATCAGCCCCAGCATTTT. Its protein product is CATSRGWGDGNQPQHF.

This clone has only a few counts. The V gene is TRBV7-2, the J gene TRBJ2-1, with TRBD2 matching over 11 bases. In germline, CDR1 is SGHTA, CDR2 FQGNSA. The CDR3 runs to 16 residues. Losses at the gene ends were 3 bases for V and 6 bases for J; bases not matched to a gene: 7. CDR3 sequence reads: CASSLLASGGSNEQFF. As DNA, the CDR3 is TGTGCCAGCAGCTTGTTAGCTAGCGGGGGGAGCAATGAGCAGTTCTTC.

The chain uses TRBV11-1 and TRBJ2-1, with 13 bases that match TRBD2. V was pared by 5 bases and J by 7 bases, with 2 bases of the junction left unmatched. The CDR3 has 14 amino acids. The V gene's germline CDR1 is SGHAT and CDR2 FQDESV (reference sequence). CDR3 nucleotides: TGTGCCAGCAGCGAGGGACTAGCGGGGAATGAGCAGTTCTTC. Translating gives CASSEGLAGNEQFF.

The V gene is TRBV9, the J gene TRBJ2-5, with D perhaps assigned TRBD1 or TRBD2 (6 bases each). Trimming took off 3 bases at V and 5 bases at J, with 17 bases between the two ends. Germline V gene sequence: CDR1 SGDLS, CDR2 YYNGEE. This CDR3 spans 15 amino acids. Here the CDR3 DNA reads TGTGCCAGCAGCGCGGGGGCGACCTCCAGGGAGACCCAGTACTTC. Residues: CASSAGATSRETQYF.